This TCR beta chain comes out of a study of cytomegalovirus exposure and HLA in healthy donors (dated by TCRdb to about 2017). About the study as a whole: An earlier analysis of 587 of the donors reported 250 to 300 Gb of sequence data and around 110 million unique TCR beta sequences from some 180 million T cells. Every repertoire in the discovery cohort had been generated on one and the same sequencing platform. Four or five DR-DQ haplotypes were handled as single units for association and clustering because linkage in the cohort was strong. The aim of the study was to test whether cataloging public T cell receptors could identify signatures of past pathogen exposure. High-throughput TCR immunosequencing, statistical association of individual TCRs with disease status, and machine learning were combined to predict cytomegalovirus infection status. The later analysis used no new phenotypic data to find candidate immune exposures, relying instead on TCR beta sequences and their occurrence across donors. Class I and class II HLA loci were covered by the typing at four-digit resolution. Donor age, sex, ethnicity and CMV serostatus were collected together with the repertoire data. A later analysis re-examined previously published TCR beta repertoires from about 670 donors and added high-resolution HLA genotyping to investigate patterns of TCR occurrence. Typing coverage varied by locus: about 629-630 donors for A, B, C, DRB1 and DQB1; roughly 560 for DQA1; some 610 for DPA1; roughly 450 for DPB1. On average, around 230,000 unique TCR beta nucleotide sequences were sequenced per donor among 398 genotyped donors of the cohort, with about 19% of those sequences being non-productive. An early release covering 500 to 750 HLA-typed donors comprised about 320 gigabases of sequencing data and 85 million or so unique TCR sequences. The genetic ancestry cluster associated with self-reported Caucasian donors included 65% to 90% of the 300 to 450 genotyped donors. An earlier analysis of around 640 of the donors used high-throughput TCR beta sequencing to judge whether each TCR beta V gene segment behaved as functional or pseudogenic. Along with the approximately 700-subject first cohort, a separate validation cohort of 120 different subjects was used. The study profiled the T cell repertoires of fewer than 850 subjects by immunosequencing and related them to cytomegalovirus serostatus. Genome-wide SNP genotypes for about three fifths of the 666 donors were used in a later genetic analysis, which treated that subset as a discovery cohort. On the study overall, not on this receptor specifically: Some IMGT-functional V segments, including TRBV6-2 and TRBV6-3, could not be told apart with the 87-base-pair reads, so those segments were excluded. Compared with equally common non-associated chains, HLA-associated TCR beta chains in a later analysis were more clonally expanded and had lower generation probabilities. According to a later analysis, most CMV-associated TCR beta chains appeared to be HLA-restricted, and the HLA associations seemed to be driven largely by CMV exposure. Most TCR sequences were observed very rarely across donors, whereas some public TCRs were present in many individuals. CMV serostatus was the only immune exposure information available for the cohort. The authors suggested that the approach could potentially be generalized to other disease states and immunological phenotypes. The sequencing pipeline was judged likely to have produced a cluster of highly shared sequence variants as a technical artifact. In a later genetic analysis, a missense DCLRE1C variant was associated with V-gene and J-gene trimming of TCR beta chains, and the association was replicated in an independent cohort. In a later genetic analysis, fewer N-insertions in productive TCRs were reported among donors in an Asian-associated ancestry cluster than the roughly 700-donor mean. The study listed around 160 TCR beta chains as associated with cytomegalovirus. Specific HLA alleles were associated with 16,951 TCR beta sequences at a false discovery rate of 0.05 in a later analysis. A later analysis found that TCR association rates varied across HLA loci, with DRB1 alleles showing the most associated TCRs and HLA-C alleles the fewest. According to a later analysis, parvovirus B19, influenza, CMV and Epstein-Barr virus appeared linked to several top co-occurrence clusters. Because HLA typing was missing for some donors at each locus, association tests included only the typed subset. Because counts were too low, seventeen rarely observed V segments, including chromosome 9 orphons, were excluded from the earlier analysis of some 590 of the donors. Cytomegalovirus status was reported to be diagnosed by the classifier with high specificity and sensitivity in both the original and validation cohorts. A further reported finding was that TCR beta sequences accurately predicted the HLA-A and HLA-B alleles for most subjects in the first cohort. This cohort had only TCR beta chains sequenced, and the lack of alpha or paired-chain data limited which features could be detected. The presence/absence analyses assumed that sequencing depth was roughly uniform across donors, and that assumption may not be true. Broadly in line with IMGT annotations, most TCR beta V segments showed up in productive rearrangements about 87% or about 30% of the time in an earlier analysis of several hundred of the donors. When HLA alleles, especially DR and DQ, strongly co-occurred, TCR associations were difficult to assign to individual alleles. In vitro tests confirmed that a few of the cytomegalovirus-associated TCR beta chains recognize cytomegalovirus antigens. Linkage disequilibrium might explain the correlated functional status among segregating V segments, but an unknown experimental factor could not be excluded.

CDR1 MNHEY and CDR2 SVGAGI are derived from the germline V gene. V ends up 6 bases short and J 10 bases short, with an unmatched junction base count of 3. Including the terminal cysteine and phenylalanine, the CDR3 comprises 11 residues. Solely the CDR3 DNA is kept, with 33 bases framed from the first base. The method was the immunoSEQ multiplex PCR assay. A mixture of 60 forward primers for TCR Vbeta segments and 13 reverse primers for TCR Jbeta segments was used in the multiplex PCR. The CDR3 region of rearranged TCR beta genes was amplified from genomic DNA with a multiplex PCR assay. The amplified TCR beta libraries were sequenced on the Illumina HiSeq System as 87-base-pair reads. Per the authors' processing: A later analysis tallied around 80 million unique TCR beta chains across the 700 or so repertoires, and 10 million to 11 million of those chains were shared by two or more donors. Raw reads were error-corrected and collapsed into unique sequences with a nearest-neighbor algorithm that merged closely related sequences to remove PCR and sequencing errors. Alignment of CDR3 sequences to IMGT reference sequences was used to assign V, D and J gene segments. Each retained sequence needed at least a six-nucleotide match to both a V gene segment and a J gene segment. A rearrangement was called productive if the CDR3 had no stop codons and remained in frame with V and J, and every other rearrangement was called non-productive. CDR3 was defined by IMGT convention, running from the second conserved V-encoded cysteine to the conserved J-encoded phenylalanine. Sequences without an unambiguous match to a single V gene segment were excluded from the earlier analysis of 587 of the donors. An earlier analysis of 587 of the donors classified V segments as functional when productive rearrangements were above 56.7% and as segregating when the standard deviation between donors was above 5%. A statistical classification framework was built for diagnosing cytomegalovirus status from the catalog of TCR beta chain sequences. In a later analysis, V and J genes were assigned by comparing TCR nucleotide sequences against IMGT/GENE-DB human TR gene sequences. The TCRdist pipeline was used in a later analysis to assign CDR3 sequences and most-parsimonious VDJ recombination scenarios. A later analysis defined each TCR beta chain by its CDR3 amino acid sequence plus V-gene family, and excluded reads lacking a unique V-gene family. As a way to deal with suspected cross-contamination and a sequencing artifact, a later analysis dropped 450 to 600 nucleotide sequences that were highly shared and had low generation probability. A later analysis calculated a clonal expansion index for each public chain from normalized within-repertoire ranks of inferred template counts. Generation probabilities in a later analysis came from a VDJ recombination model fitted to out-of-frame rearrangements, and those results were checked against IGoR. Hypergeometric tests were used in a later analysis to score TCR-TCR, TCR-HLA and TCR-CMV co-occurrence, with a repertoire-size bias correction applied to the TCR pairs. A later analysis estimated false discovery rates by permuting HLA or CMV assignments 20 times. In a later analysis, co-occurring TCRs were grouped using DBSCAN, with TCRdist sequence similarity added in when clustering inside HLA-allele-positive subsets. Repertoires with fewer than 30,000 or more than 120,000 public chains were left out of co-occurrence clustering, as were about five repertoires with anomalous nucleotide sharing. TCRdb provides this immuneACCESS table in a form limited to in-frame rearrangements. Some clones are lacking; in checked studies, under half of them reflect an unresolved V gene, and why the rest are absent is not known. V, J and clone size are those of that table, while D and trimming were read from the DNA. A total of about 120,000 clones appear in this sample, roughly 82% of them only once. The top ten constitute roughly 5.2% of the sample.

The cohort comprised around 690 healthy bone marrow donors. At the time of sampling, every cohort member was nominally healthy, though immune exposures that went unrecorded were likely present. The donor was CMV seropositive and was included in the group of 290 or so seropositive cohort members. Each donor provided a peripheral blood sample, and peripheral blood mononuclear cells were used for TCR beta sequencing. The Qiagen DNeasy Blood Extraction Kit was used to extract genomic DNA from the blood cell samples. For this clone: Its antigen is still unknown. Base-call qualities are not available, and no considerably larger clone is one nucleotide away.

Specimen: PBMCs. This sequence was found in a man aged 18 to 30 in good health and CMV-seropositive. The sequence joins TRBV6-5 to TRBJ2-1, with TRBD1 identical over 7 junction bases. The CDR3 is CASSMTGEQFF. The nucleotides are TGTGCCAGCAGCATGACAGGGGAGCAGTTCTTC.